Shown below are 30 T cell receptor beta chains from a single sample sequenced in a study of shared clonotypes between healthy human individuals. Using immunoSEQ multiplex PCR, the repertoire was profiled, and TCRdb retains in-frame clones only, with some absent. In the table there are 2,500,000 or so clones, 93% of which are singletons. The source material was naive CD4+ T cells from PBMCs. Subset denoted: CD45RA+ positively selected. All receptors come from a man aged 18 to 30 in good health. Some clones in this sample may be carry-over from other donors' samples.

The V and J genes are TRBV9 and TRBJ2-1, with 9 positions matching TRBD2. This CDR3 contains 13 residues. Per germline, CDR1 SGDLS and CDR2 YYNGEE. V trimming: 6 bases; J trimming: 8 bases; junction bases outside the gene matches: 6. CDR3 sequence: CASNRREGHEQFF. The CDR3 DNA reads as TGTGCCAGCAACCGGCGGGAGGGGCATGAGCAGTTCTTC.

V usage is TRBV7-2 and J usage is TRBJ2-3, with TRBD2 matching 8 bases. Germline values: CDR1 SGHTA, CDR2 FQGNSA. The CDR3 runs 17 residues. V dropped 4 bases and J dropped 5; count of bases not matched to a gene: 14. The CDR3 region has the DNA TGTGCCAGCAGCTCCCGACTGACCAGCGGGAGAGGAGATACGCAGTATTTT. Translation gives CASSSRLTSGRGDTQYF.

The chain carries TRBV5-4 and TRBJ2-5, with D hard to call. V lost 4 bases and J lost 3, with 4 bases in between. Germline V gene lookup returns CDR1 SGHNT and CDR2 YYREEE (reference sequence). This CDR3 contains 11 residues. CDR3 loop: CASSQKETQYF. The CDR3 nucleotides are TGTGCCAGCAGCCAAAAAGAGACCCAGTACTTC.

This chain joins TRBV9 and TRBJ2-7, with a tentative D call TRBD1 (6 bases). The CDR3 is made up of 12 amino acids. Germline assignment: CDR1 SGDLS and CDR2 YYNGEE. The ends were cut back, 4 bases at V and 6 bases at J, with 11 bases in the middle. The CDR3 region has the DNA TGTGCCAGCAGCTCCACAGGGCTCGAGCAGTACTTC. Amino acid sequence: CASSSTGLEQYF.

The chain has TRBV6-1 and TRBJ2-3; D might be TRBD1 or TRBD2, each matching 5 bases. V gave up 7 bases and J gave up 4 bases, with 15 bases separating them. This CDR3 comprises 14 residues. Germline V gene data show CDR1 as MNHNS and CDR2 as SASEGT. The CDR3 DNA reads TGTGCCAGCAACGTCCCGGGACGGCCAGATACGCAGTATTTT. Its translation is CASNVPGRPDTQYF.

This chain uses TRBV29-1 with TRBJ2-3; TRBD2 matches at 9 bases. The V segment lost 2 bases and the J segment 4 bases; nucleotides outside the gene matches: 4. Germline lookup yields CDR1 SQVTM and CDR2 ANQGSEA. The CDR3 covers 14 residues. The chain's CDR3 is CSVEMLAGSDTQYF. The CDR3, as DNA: TGCAGCGTTGAAATGCTAGCGGGGTCAGATACGCAGTATTTT.

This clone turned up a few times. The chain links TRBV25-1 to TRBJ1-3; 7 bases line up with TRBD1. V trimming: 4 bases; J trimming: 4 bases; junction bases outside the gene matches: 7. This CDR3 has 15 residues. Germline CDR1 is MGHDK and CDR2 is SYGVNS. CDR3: CASSGTQGPGNTIYF. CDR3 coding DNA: TGTGCCAGCAGTGGTACACAGGGGCCAGGAAACACCATATATTTT.

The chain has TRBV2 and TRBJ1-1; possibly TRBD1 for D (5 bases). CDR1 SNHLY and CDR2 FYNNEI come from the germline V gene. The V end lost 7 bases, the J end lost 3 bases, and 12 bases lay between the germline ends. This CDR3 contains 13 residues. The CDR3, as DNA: TGTGCCAGCAAAAAGGAGGGGCACACTGAAGCTTTCTTT. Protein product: CASKKEGHTEAFF.

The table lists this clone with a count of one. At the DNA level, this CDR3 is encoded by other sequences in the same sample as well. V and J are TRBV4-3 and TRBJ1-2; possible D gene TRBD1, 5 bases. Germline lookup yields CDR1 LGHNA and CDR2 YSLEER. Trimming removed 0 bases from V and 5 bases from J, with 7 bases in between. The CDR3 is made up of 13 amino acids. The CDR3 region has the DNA TGCGCCAGCAGCCAAGATCGGGGGTATGGCTACACCTTC. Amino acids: CASSQDRGYGYTF.

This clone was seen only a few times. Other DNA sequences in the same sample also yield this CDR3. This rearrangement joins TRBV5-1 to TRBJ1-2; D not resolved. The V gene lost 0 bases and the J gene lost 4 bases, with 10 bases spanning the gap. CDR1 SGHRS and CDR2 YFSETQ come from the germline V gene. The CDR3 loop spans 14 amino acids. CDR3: CASSLEAGAYGYTF. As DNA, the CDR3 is TGCGCCAGCAGCTTGGAGGCTGGTGCCTATGGCTACACCTTC.

DNA for the CDR3: TGTGCCAGTAGTATGACAGGGGCTCGGCCCCAGCATTTT. It is translated as CASSMTGARPQHF. J is TRBJ1-5 and V is TRBV19; TRBD1 matches at 8 bases. The CDR3 length is 13 residues. V shed 3 bases and J 9 bases; nucleotides not matched to a gene: 4. Germline V gene sequence: CDR1 LNHDA, CDR2 SQIVND (reference sequence).

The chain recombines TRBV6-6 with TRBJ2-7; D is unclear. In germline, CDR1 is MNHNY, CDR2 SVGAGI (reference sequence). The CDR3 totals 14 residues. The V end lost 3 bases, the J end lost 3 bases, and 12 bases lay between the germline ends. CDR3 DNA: TGTGCCAGCAGTTATAGGTCAGAAGACTACGAGCAGTACTTC. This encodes CASSYRSEDYEQYF.

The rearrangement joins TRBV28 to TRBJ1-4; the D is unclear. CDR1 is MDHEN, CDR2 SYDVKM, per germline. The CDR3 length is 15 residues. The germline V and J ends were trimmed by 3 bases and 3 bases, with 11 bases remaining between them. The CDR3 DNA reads TGTGCCAGCAGTTTTTACCGGGTGTCTAATGAAAAACTGTTTTTT. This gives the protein CASSFYRVSNEKLFF.

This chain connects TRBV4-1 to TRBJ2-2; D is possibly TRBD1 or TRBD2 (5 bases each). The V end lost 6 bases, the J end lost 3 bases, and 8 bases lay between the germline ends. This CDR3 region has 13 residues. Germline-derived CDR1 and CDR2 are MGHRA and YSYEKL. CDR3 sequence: CASRMGDTGELFF. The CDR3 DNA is TGCGCCAGCAGAATGGGGGACACCGGGGAGCTGTTTTTT.

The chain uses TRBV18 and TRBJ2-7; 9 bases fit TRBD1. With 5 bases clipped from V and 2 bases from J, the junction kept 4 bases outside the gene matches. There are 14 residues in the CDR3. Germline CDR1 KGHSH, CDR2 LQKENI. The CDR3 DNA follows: TGTGCCAGCTCAACTCGGACAGGGGCCTACGAGCAGTACTTC. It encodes CASSTRTGAYEQYF.

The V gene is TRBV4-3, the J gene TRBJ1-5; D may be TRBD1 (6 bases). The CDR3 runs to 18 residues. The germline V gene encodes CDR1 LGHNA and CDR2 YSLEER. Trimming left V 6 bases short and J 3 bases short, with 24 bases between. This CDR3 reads CASSQTAGAGNANQPQHF. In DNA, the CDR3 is TGCGCCAGCAGTCAGACGGCGGGGGCAGGGAATGCCAATCAGCCCCAGCATTTT.

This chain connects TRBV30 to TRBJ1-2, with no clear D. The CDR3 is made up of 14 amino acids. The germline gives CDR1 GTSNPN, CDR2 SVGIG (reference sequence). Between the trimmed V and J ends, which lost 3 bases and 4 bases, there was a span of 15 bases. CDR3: CAWSPYPDAYGYTF. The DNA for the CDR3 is TGTGCCTGGAGCCCCTACCCGGACGCCTATGGCTACACCTTC.

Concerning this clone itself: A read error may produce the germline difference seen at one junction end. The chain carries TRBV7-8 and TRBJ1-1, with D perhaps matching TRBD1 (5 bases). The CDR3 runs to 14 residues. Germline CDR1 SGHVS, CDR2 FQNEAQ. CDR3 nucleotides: TGTGCCAGCAGCCGACTTTACGGGCTTCCAAGGGGAGTCTTT. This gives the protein CASSRLYGLPRGVF.

CDR3 in amino acids: CASSAGLLGIYEQYF. CDR3 in DNA: TGTGCCAGCAGTGCCGGACTCTTGGGGATCTACGAGCAGTACTTC. The gene calls are TRBV6-1 and TRBJ2-7, with D possibly being TRBD2 (5 bases). The ends were cut back, 4 bases at V and 3 bases at J, with 16 bases in the middle. This CDR3 has 15 amino acids. Germline V lookup: CDR1 MNHNS, CDR2 SASEGT.

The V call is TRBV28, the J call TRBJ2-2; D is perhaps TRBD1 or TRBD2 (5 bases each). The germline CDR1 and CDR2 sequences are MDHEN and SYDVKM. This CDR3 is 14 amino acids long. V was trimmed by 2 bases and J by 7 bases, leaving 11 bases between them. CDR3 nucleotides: TGTGCCAGCAGTTTAATACGGGGCAGCGGGGAGCTGTTTTTT. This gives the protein CASSLIRGSGELFF.

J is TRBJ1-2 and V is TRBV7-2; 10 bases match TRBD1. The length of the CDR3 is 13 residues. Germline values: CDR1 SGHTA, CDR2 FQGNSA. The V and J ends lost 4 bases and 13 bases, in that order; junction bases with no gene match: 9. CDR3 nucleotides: TGTGCCAGCAGCTCTCTCGGACAGGGGGTTGGCACCTTC. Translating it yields CASSSLGQGVGTF.

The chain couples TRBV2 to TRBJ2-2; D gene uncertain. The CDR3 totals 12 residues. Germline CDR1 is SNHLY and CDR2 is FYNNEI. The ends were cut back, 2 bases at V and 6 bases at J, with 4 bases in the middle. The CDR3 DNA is TGTGCCAGCAGTGAAAACTCCGGGGAGCTGTTTTTT. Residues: CASSENSGELFF.

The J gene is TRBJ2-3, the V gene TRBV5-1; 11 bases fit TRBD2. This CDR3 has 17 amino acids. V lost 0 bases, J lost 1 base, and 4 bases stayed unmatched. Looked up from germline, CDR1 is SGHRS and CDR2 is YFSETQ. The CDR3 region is CASSLGISGRGTDTQYF. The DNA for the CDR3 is TGCGCCAGCAGCTTGGGTATTAGCGGGAGGGGCACAGATACGCAGTATTTT.

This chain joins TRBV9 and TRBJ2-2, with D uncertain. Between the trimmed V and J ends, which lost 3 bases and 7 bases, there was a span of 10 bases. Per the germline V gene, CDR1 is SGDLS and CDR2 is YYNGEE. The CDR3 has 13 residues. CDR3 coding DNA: TGTGCCAGCAGCGCCAAGCCGGTCGGGGAGCTGTTTTTT. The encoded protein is CASSAKPVGELFF. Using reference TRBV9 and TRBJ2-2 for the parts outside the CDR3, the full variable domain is DSGVTQTPKHLITATGQRVTLRCSPRSGDLSVYWYQQSLDQGLQFLIQYYNGEERAKGNILERFSAQQFPDLHSELNLSSLELGDSALYFCASSAKPVGELFFGEGSRLTVL.

The CDR3 nucleotides are TGTGCCAGCACGATTTTACTAGCGTCCCCCGGGGAGCTGTTTTTT. Translating it yields CASTILLASPGELFF. The chain has TRBV28 and TRBJ2-2; 7 bases map to TRBD2. Germline V gene data show CDR1 as MDHEN and CDR2 as SYDVKM. CDR3 length: 15 amino acids. J was trimmed by 6 bases and V by 7 bases; bases with no gene match: 11.

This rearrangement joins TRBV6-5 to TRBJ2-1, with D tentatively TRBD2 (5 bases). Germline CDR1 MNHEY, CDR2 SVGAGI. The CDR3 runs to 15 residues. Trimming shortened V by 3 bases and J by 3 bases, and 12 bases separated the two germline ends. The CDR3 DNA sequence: TGTGCCAGCAGTTATTCCGGGGAGTTCTACAATGAGCAGTTCTTC. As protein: CASSYSGEFYNEQFF.

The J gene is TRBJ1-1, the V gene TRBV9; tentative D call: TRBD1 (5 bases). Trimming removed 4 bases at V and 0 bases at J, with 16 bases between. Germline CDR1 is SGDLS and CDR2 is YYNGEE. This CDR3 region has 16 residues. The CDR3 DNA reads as TGTGCCAGCAGCCTCACGGCAGGGATGGTGAACACTGAAGCTTTCTTT. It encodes CASSLTAGMVNTEAFF.

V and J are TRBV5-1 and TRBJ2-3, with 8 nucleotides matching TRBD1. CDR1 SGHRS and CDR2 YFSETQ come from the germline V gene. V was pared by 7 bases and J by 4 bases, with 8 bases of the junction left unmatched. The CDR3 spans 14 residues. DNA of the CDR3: TGCGCCAGCTTCCGGCAGGGGGCTCCAGATACGCAGTATTTT. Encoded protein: CASFRQGAPDTQYF.

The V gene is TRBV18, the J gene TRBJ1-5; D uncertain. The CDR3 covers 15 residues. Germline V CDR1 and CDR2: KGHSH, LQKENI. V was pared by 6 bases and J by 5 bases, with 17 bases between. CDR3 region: CASSRKGSTDQPQHF. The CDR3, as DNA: TGTGCCAGCTCCCGAAAGGGTTCCACGGATCAGCCCCAGCATTTT.

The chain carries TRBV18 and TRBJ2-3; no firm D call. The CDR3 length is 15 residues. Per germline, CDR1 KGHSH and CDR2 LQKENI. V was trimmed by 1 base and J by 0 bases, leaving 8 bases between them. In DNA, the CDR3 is TGTGCCAGCTCACCACAGGTGGCCAGCACAGATACGCAGTATTTT. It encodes CASSPQVASTDTQYF. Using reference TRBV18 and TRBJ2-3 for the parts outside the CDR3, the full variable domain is NAGVMQNPRHLVRRRGQEARLRCSPMKGHSHVYWYRQLPEEGLKFMVYLQKENIIDESGMPKERFSAEFPKEGPSILRIQQVVRGDSAAYFCASSPQVASTDTQYFGPGTRLTVL.